Described below is a single T cell receptor (beta chain) sequence and its context. The table lists this clone with a count of one. Its antigen is currently not known. Per-base quality was not reported, and no clone a single base away is much larger than it. This sample is part of a study of blood T cell repertoires in COVID-19 (dated by TCRdb to the early 2020s). About the full investigation: Samples covering the acute and convalescent phases of COVID-19 were provided by collaborators in the United States, Italy and Spain. The prospective study material was composed of cDNA or gDNA derived from T cells, B-cell-depleted T cells, or PBMCs. Deeply sampled blood TCRbeta repertoires from subjects exposed to, actively infected with, or recovered from COVID-19 were included in the dataset. The repertoires were released in a freely available public database intended as a resource for research on the immune response to SARS-CoV-2. The samples were drawn from the first 160 participants of the ongoing ImmuneRACE study and from about 1,200 subjects provided by 6 global collaborators. Nearly every sample came with metadata listing a de-identified subject ID, COVID-19 status, age in years and sex. HLA class I and class II types, where available, came from metadata supplied by the sample provider rather than from assay-based typing. The full study reports these points: How much clinical and demographic metadata was included differed by source and by participant, and the metadata was provided uncurated.

TCRbeta CDR3 regions were amplified from genomic DNA using the immunoSEQ Assay, a bias-controlled multiplex PCR. The study's own analysis went as follows. Within the assay, amplification of reference gene primers was used to estimate how many nucleated cells each sample contained. To quantify the absolute abundance of each unique TCRbeta CDR3 rearrangement, sequence reads were collapsed and filtered. For each sample, productive Simpson clonality was calculated as the square root of Simpson's diversity index across productive rearrangements. TCRdb retrieved this table from immuneACCESS and kept in-frame rearrangements only. Not all clones are present; in checked studies, unresolved V genes account for under half, and no reason is known for the remainder. Clone size and V and J calls were adopted from that table, with D and trimming inferred from the DNA. The table for this sample lists approximately 11,000 clones; 82% of them were counted only once. The ten largest make up around 3.7% of the sample.

Whole blood was collected in K2EDTA tubes by collaborating institutions according to the institutions' own protocols. For TCRbeta analysis, collaborators shipped samples in one of three forms: frozen whole blood, isolated PBMCs, or DNA extracted from either of those sample types. V is cut back by 6 bases and J by 7 bases, with 5 bases in the junction unmatched. The cysteine opens and the phenylalanine closes a CDR3 of 13 amino acids. The sequence is cut down to CDR3 DNA, 39 bases in frame from base 1. From a lookup of the germline V gene (reference sequence), CDR1 and CDR2 are LNHDA and SQIVND. The chain links TRBV19 with TRBJ1-4, with 7 central nucleotides matching TRBD1. Sequencing input: peripheral blood. The receptor comes from a woman aged 60-70 years with acute or convalescent COVID-19. The nucleotide sequence reads as follows: TGTGCCAGTAGATTTACAGGGGTTGAAAAACTGTTTTTT. The resulting protein is CASRFTGVEKLFF.